Below, 7 T cell receptor beta chains from the same sample are listed, as sequenced in a study of T cell responses to AZD1222 COVID-19 vaccine (dated by TCRdb to the early 2020s). The time point label for this specimen denotes: about 28 days (+/-7) after the second vaccine dose. Libraries were prepared through the immunoSEQ multiplex PCR assay. Drawn from immuneACCESS, this table holds only the in-frame rearrangements with V and J called that TCRdb kept. Clones are partly lost; checked studies trace under half to an unresolved V gene and leave the rest unexplained. This sample lists over 150,000 clones; roughly 90% were detected once. Jointly, the top ten make up 4% to 5.5% of the sample. The sequenced sample was peripheral blood, obtained 28 days after the second AZD1222 dose. Source of these receptors: an adult who received the AZD1222 COVID-19 vaccine.

This chain links TRBV7-9 with TRBJ1-1; D is undetermined. Germline CDR1 is SEHNR and CDR2 is FQNEAQ (reference sequence). There are 12 residues in the CDR3. V was pared by 5 bases and J by 10 bases, with 14 bases between. The CDR3 bases are TGTGCCAGCAGCCAACAAGGCCGAGGAGCTTTCTTT. Encoded protein: CASSQQGRGAFF.

The chain has TRBV2 and TRBJ2-7, with D maybe TRBD2 (5 bases). The CDR3 has 15 amino acids. Trimming took off 2 bases at V and 5 bases at J, with 16 bases between the two ends. Germline lookup yields CDR1 SNHLY and CDR2 FYNNEI. This CDR3 is CASSELFGEIHEQYF. The CDR3, as DNA: TGTGCCAGCAGTGAATTGTTTGGGGAGATCCACGAGCAGTACTTC.

V usage is TRBV5-1 and J usage is TRBJ1-2; 8 positions agree with TRBD1. This CDR3 comprises 15 residues. The junction had 6 bases not matched to a gene; V was cut back by 1 base and J by 4 bases. Germline assignment: CDR1 SGHRS and CDR2 YFSETQ. The CDR3 loop is CASSLTGGLSYGYTF. CDR3 nucleotide sequence: TGCGCCAGCAGCTTGACAGGGGGGCTTAGCTATGGCTACACCTTC.

The chain employs TRBV7-6 and TRBJ1-2; D remains ambiguous. Germline lookup yields CDR1 SGHVS and CDR2 FNYEAQ. The V and J ends lost 5 bases and 4 bases respectively, with 14 bases between them. The CDR3 contains 14 residues. CDR3: CASSPGGVIYGYTF. The CDR3, as DNA: TGTGCCAGCAGCCCCGGAGGAGTCATCTATGGCTACACCTTC.

The gene calls are TRBV27 and TRBJ1-2, with D unresolved. This CDR3 is 13 amino acids long. Trimming removed 5 bases from V and 5 bases from J, with 12 bases in between. CDR1 and CDR2 (germline): MNHEY, SMNVEV (reference sequence). CDR3 amino acids: CASSLGATYGYTF. The DNA of the CDR3 is TGTGCCAGCAGTCTGGGCGCAACGTATGGCTACACCTTC.

The V gene is TRBV11-2, the J gene TRBJ1-3; D remains ambiguous. V was trimmed by 3 bases and J by 0 bases, leaving 15 bases between them. The germline CDR1 and CDR2 sequences are SGHAT and FQNNGV. The CDR3 length is 17 residues. CDR3 residues: CASSLRFRSSSGNTIYF. DNA of the CDR3: TGTGCCAGCAGCTTGAGATTCAGGTCAAGCTCTGGAAACACCATATATTTT.

This sequence joins TRBV29-1 and TRBJ1-2, with D tentatively TRBD1 (5 bases). The germline V gene has CDR1 SQVTM and CDR2 ANQGSEA. V lost 4 bases to trimming and J lost 5 bases, with 14 bases between them. This CDR3 has 13 amino acids. CDR3 sequence reads: CSVVAGYSYGYTF. In DNA, the CDR3 is TGCAGCGTTGTGGCAGGGTATAGTTATGGCTACACCTTC.